The T cell receptor beta chain under discussion was sequenced for a study of PD-L1 blockade in urothelial cancer. Whole-study context: About 90% of the roughly 29 patients were men with bladder-origin urothelial cancer. Before enrollment, 0 to 3 chemotherapy regimens had been given to patients.

Time point defined: pretreatment peripheral blood. Patients each gave 1 to 8 samples, pretreatment and on-treatment. Overall study findings and caveats: Below-median pretreatment blood TCR clonality was a predictor of better survival.

V was clipped by 0 bases and J by 5 bases; unmatched bases: 11. CDR1 is SGDLS and CDR2 is YYNGEE in the germline V gene. CDR3 length equals 17 residues. About this clone itself: No antigen is known for it.

Assay used: immunoSEQ multiplex PCR; TCRdb lists only in-frame clones, some missing. Among tens of thousands of clones listed, nearly 90% were seen once. The sample was PBMCs, taken around atezolizumab (anti-PD-L1) treatment. The chain joins TRBV9 to TRBJ2-7, with 10 bases matching TRBD2. The clonotype was recovered from a man aged 60-69 years with urothelial cancer. DNA of the CDR3: TGTGCCAGCAGCGTAGATCCCCCAGCGGGAGGGCAGGACGAGCAGTACTTC. It translates to CASSVDPPAGGQDEQYF.